Given below is one T cell receptor (beta chain) in context. Its target is unknown. Use of 60 Vbeta and 13 Jbeta primers characterized the PCR. TCRdb keeps only in-frame clones here, not all; method: immunoSEQ multiplex PCR. This table holds some 120,000 clones, 55% to 75% found once. These data are taken from a study of cytomegalovirus exposure and HLA in healthy donors. Study outcomes and limitations: Most TCR sequences were rare, but some public TCRs occurred in many donors.

The material sequenced was PBMCs. The sequence was collected from a man aged 25-45 years in good health and CMV-seropositive.

The CDR3 spells CASSLASGRVFTDTQYF. The CDR3 DNA is TGTGCCAGCAGCTTGGCTAGCGGGAGGGTTTTCACAGATACGCAGTATTTT. The chain has TRBV5-4 and TRBJ2-3; 12 bases are a match to TRBD2. This CDR3 region has 17 residues. Germline V gene lookup returns CDR1 SGHNT and CDR2 YYREEE (reference sequence). V lost 0 bases to trimming and J lost 2 bases; unmatched junction nucleotides: 4.